The table lists the clone carrying this TCR beta chain with a few counts. The antigen is undetermined. This entry belongs to a study of metastatic and nonmetastatic thyroid tumors. Overall study: Repertoire comparison spanned blood and tumor or nodule tissue of malignant and benign thyroid patients.

Findings of the study overall: According to reports, the diversity of TCR beta was significantly higher in malignant thyroid tumors than in benign nodules, and this held in both blood and tumor samples.

The CDR3 covers 15 residues. V was pared by 7 bases and J by 8 bases, with 13 bases of the junction left unmatched. In germline, CDR1 is MNHNS, CDR2 SASEGT. TCRdb ran MiXCR on the PCR reads. Found here are 35,000 to 45,000 clones, roughly 20% of them singletons; the top ten hold 15% to 18%. Thyroid surgery took place with no prior treatment in any patient. Sequencing input: blood. The sequence was collected from a female donor with papillary thyroid cancer or a benign thyroid nodule (not recorded which). Some clones in this sample may be carry-over from other donors' samples. The V gene is TRBV6-1, the J gene TRBJ1-4; 7 positions match TRBD1. CDR3 in amino acids: CASTTLTGRREKLFF. For the CDR3, the DNA is TGTGCCAGCACCACCCTGACAGGGCGGAGGGAAAAACTGTTTTTT.